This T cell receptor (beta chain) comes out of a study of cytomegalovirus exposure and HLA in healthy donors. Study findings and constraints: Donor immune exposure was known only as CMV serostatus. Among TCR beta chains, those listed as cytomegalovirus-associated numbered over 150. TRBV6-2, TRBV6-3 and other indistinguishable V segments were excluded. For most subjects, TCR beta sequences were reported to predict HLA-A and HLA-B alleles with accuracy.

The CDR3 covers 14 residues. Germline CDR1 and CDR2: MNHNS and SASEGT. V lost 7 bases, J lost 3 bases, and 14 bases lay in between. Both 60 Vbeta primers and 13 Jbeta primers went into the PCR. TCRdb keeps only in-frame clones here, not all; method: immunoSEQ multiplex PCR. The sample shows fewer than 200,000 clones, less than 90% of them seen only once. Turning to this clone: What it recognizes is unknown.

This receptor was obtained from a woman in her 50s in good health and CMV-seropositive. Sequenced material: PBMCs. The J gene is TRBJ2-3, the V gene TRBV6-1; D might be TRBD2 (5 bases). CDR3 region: CASKRGPSTDTQYF. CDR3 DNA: TGTGCCAGCAAGCGCGGGCCATCAACAGATACGCAGTATTTT.